A single sample is the source of the 22 T cell receptor beta chains below, sequenced in a study of T cells in localized non-small cell lung cancer. Assay: immunoSEQ multiplex PCR; the TCRdb copy retains only in-frame clones and omits some. The data show fewer than 2,000 clones, around a third seen once. Sequencing used lung tumor tissue, obtained before any cancer treatment. The receptors originated from a man between 35 and 75 years old with stage II lung adenocarcinoma.

There are a few counts of this clone. The chain couples TRBV11-3 to TRBJ1-1; TRBD1 might be the D (5 bases). Germline V gene lookup returns CDR1 SGHNT and CDR2 YENEEA. V lost 5 bases and J 6 bases, leaving 19 bases between the germline ends. CDR3 length equals 15 residues. CDR3 amino acids: CASSPLREGRAEAFF. CDR3 coding DNA: TGTGCCAGCAGCCCCCTAAGGGAGGGCAGGGCTGAAGCTTTCTTT.

This clone was recorded only once. J is TRBJ1-2 and V is TRBV28; 9 bases match TRBD1. Trimming cost V 6 bases and J 5 bases; bases outside gene matches: 13. CDR3 length: 16 residues. Germline assignment: CDR1 MDHEN and CDR2 SYDVKM. Here the CDR3 DNA reads TGTGCCAGCAGGGGACGGGACAGGGAAAGGGCATATGGCTACACCTTC. Protein sequence: CASRGRDRERAYGYTF.

The J gene is TRBJ1-4, the V gene TRBV5-1; 7 bases fit TRBD1. The V segment lost 4 bases and the J segment 4 bases; nucleotides outside the gene matches: 7. Germline assignment: CDR1 SGHRS and CDR2 YFSETQ. This CDR3 is built from 15 residues. The DNA for the CDR3 is TGCGCCAGCAGCAGACAACAGGGGAATAATGAAAAACTGTTTTTT. It codes for CASSRQQGNNEKLFF.

This clone was seen a handful of times. The chain carries TRBV6-8 and TRBJ1-1, with 8 bases aligning to TRBD1. This CDR3 is built from 17 residues. Losses at the gene ends were 4 bases for V and 3 bases for J; bases not matched to a gene: 13. Germline CDR1 is MNHGY and CDR2 is SAAAGT. The CDR3 loop is CASSSGQGLSGYTEAFF. CDR3 bases: TGTGCCAGCAGTTCCGGACAGGGTTTAAGCGGATACACTGAAGCTTTCTTT.

This chain uses TRBV25-1 with TRBJ1-5; 7 bases are a match to TRBD1. The CDR3 is made up of 14 amino acids. V trimming: 4 bases; J trimming: 5 bases; junction bases outside the gene matches: 5. Germline values: CDR1 MGHDK, CDR2 SYGVNS. CDR3 region: CASSAGQNYQPQHF. DNA of the CDR3: TGTGCCAGCAGTGCGGGACAGAATTATCAGCCCCAGCATTTT.

This chain links TRBV28 with TRBJ1-1; D not certain. This CDR3 is 15 amino acids long. V was shortened by 7 bases and J by 0 bases, with 15 bases between the two germline ends. Germline CDR1 reads MDHEN; CDR2 reads SYDVKM. The CDR3 here is CASIFSGGVNTEAFF. CDR3 coding DNA: TGTGCCAGCATTTTTTCCGGAGGAGTGAACACTGAAGCTTTCTTT.

Worth noting for this clone: Mismatch with germline at one junction end may stem from a read error. The J gene is TRBJ2-6, the V gene TRBV6-8; the D call may be TRBD1 or TRBD2 (6 bases each). This CDR3 spans 16 amino acids. CDR1 is MNHGY and CDR2 is SAAAGT in the germline V gene. As DNA, the CDR3 is TGTGTCAGCAGTTACCGGAGGGGGACTGGGGTCAACGTCCTGACTTTC. Translating it yields CVSSYRRGTGVNVLTF.

V and J are TRBV19 and TRBJ2-3; no reliable D call. The CDR3 covers 13 residues. The ends were cut back, 5 bases at V and 5 bases at J, with 11 bases in the middle. CDR1 LNHDA and CDR2 SQIVND come from the germline V gene (reference sequence). The CDR3 loop reads CASSALRRDTQYF. CDR3 sequence (DNA): TGTGCCAGTAGTGCCCTTAGAAGAGATACGCAGTATTTT. The whole variable domain, filled in from reference TRBV19 and TRBJ2-3, reads DGGITQSPKYLFRKEGQNVTLSCEQNLNHDAMYWYRQDPGQGLRLIYYSQIVNDFQKGDIAEGYSVSREKKESFPLTVTSAQKNPTAFYLCASSALRRDTQYFGPGTRLTVL.

This clone showed up just a few times. The chain couples TRBV30 to TRBJ1-1; 8 nucleotides align to TRBD1. The germline V gene has CDR1 GTSNPN and CDR2 SVGIG (reference sequence). The CDR3 length is 16 residues. V trimming: 1 base; J trimming: 0 bases; junction bases outside the gene matches: 7. CDR3 amino acids: CAWSGEATGVNTEAFF. The CDR3 bases are TGTGCCTGGAGTGGGGAGGCGACAGGGGTGAACACTGAAGCTTTCTTT. Using reference TRBV30 and TRBJ1-1 for the parts outside the CDR3, the full variable domain is SQTIHQWPATLVQPVGSPLSLECTVEGTSNPNLYWYRQAAGRGLQLLFYSVGIGQISSEVPQNLSASRPQDRQFILSSKKLLLSDSGFYLCAWSGEATGVNTEAFFGQGTRLTVV.

The chain recombines TRBV29-1 with TRBJ2-7; perhaps TRBD2 as D (6 bases). Germline V CDR1 and CDR2: SQVTM, ANQGSEA. The CDR3 is 13 amino acids. The V end was cut by 7 bases, the J end by 2 bases, with 15 bases between. The CDR3 DNA is TGCAGCGCCCTCGGGACTCTTACCTACGAGCAGTACTTC. Translation gives CSALGTLTYEQYF.

A few counts support this clone. The chain is built from TRBV6-8 and TRBJ1-1, with D unresolved. CDR1 and CDR2 (germline): MNHGY, SAAAGT. This CDR3 contains 12 residues. V was shortened by 2 bases and J by 6 bases, with 7 bases between the two germline ends. CDR3 DNA: TGTGCCAGCAGTTACCGGGCCGCTGAAGCTTTCTTT. This translates into CASSYRAAEAFF.

The chain joins TRBV19 to TRBJ1-5; D not certain. Trimming shortened V by 4 bases and J by 6 bases, and 7 bases separated the two germline ends. Looked up from germline, CDR1 is LNHDA and CDR2 is SQIVND (reference sequence). This CDR3 contains 12 residues. In nucleotides, the CDR3 is TGTGCCAGTAGTAATGAGGCTCAGCCCCAGCATTTT. Translated, it gives CASSNEAQPQHF. Drawing the rest from reference TRBV19 and TRBJ1-5, the complete variable domain is DGGITQSPKYLFRKEGQNVTLSCEQNLNHDAMYWYRQDPGQGLRLIYYSQIVNDFQKGDIAEGYSVSREKKESFPLTVTSAQKNPTAFYLCASSNEAQPQHFGDGTRLSIL.

The V gene is TRBV19, the J gene TRBJ2-4; D is possibly TRBD2 (5 bases). V lost 3 bases and J 9 bases, leaving 12 bases between the germline ends. This CDR3 spans 13 amino acids. Germline V lookup: CDR1 LNHDA, CDR2 SQIVND (reference sequence). CDR3 nucleotide sequence: TGTGCCAGTAGTATTAGGGAGCTGGGCATTCAGTACTTC. As protein: CASSIRELGIQYF.

V usage is TRBV23-1 and J usage is TRBJ1-3, with D perhaps matching TRBD1 (5 bases). TRBV23-1 is an ORF for which the function is uncertain. V lost 9 bases to trimming and J lost 2 bases, with 26 bases between them. CDR3 length: 18 residues. CDR3 sequence reads: CARSPRGGDPIPGNTIYF. CDR3 in DNA: TGCGCCAGAAGCCCCCGGGGGGGGGACCCTATTCCTGGAAACACCATATATTTT.

The V call is TRBV28, the J call TRBJ2-5; D not certain. CDR3 length: 13 residues. The V and J ends lost 6 bases and 2 bases respectively, with 10 bases between them. Germline loops: CDR1 MDHEN, CDR2 SYDVKM. The CDR3 reads CASSRREQETQYF. The CDR3 DNA reads as TGTGCCAGCAGCCGACGTGAGCAAGAGACCCAGTACTTC.

The chain has TRBV9 and TRBJ1-1; D is ambiguous. This CDR3 contains 14 residues. CDR1 SGDLS and CDR2 YYNGEE come from the germline V gene. Trimming shortened V by 4 bases and J by 1 base, and 11 bases separated the two germline ends. CDR3 loop: CASSFEIENTEAFF. The CDR3 bases are TGTGCCAGCAGCTTTGAGATAGAGAACACTGAAGCTTTCTTT.

In its sample, this clone was seen a few times. The genes are TRBV28 and TRBJ1-2, with D unresolved. From germline, CDR1 is MDHEN and CDR2 SYDVKM. This CDR3 has 13 amino acids. V lost 3 bases, J lost 7 bases, and 12 bases lay in between. The DNA of the CDR3 is TGTGCCAGCAGTTTTCAGCCCGATCGTGGCTACACCTTC. Its protein is CASSFQPDRGYTF.

The gene calls are TRBV28 and TRBJ1-4, with a weak D call TRBD1 (5 bases). The V gene lost 5 bases and the J gene lost 4 bases, with 11 bases spanning the gap. Germline lookup yields CDR1 MDHEN and CDR2 SYDVKM. This CDR3 has 14 residues. The DNA of the CDR3 is TGTGCCAGCAGTCGGTCCGGGGGTAATGAAAAACTGTTTTTT. Translated, it gives CASSRSGGNEKLFF. Filled out from reference TRBV28 and TRBJ1-4, the complete variable domain reads DVKVTQSSRYLVKRTGEKVFLECVQDMDHENMFWYRQDPGLGLRLIYFSYDVKMKEKGDIPEGYSVSREKKERFSLILESASTNQTSMYLCASSRSGGNEKLFFGSGTQLSVL.

Only a few counts were recorded for this clone. The rearrangement links TRBV1 to TRBJ2-7. TRBV1 is termed a pseudogene. The CDR3 has 14 residues. CDR3 nucleotide sequence: TGCGCCAGCAGCTCCCGGGACGGAGCCTACGAGCAGTACTTC. This sequence encodes CASSSRDGAYEQYF.

This clone is medium-sized (0.01 to 0.1%) by share. The rearrangement links TRBV11-3 to TRBJ1-2; D gene uncertain. The CDR3 is 14 residues long. The germline V gene encodes CDR1 SGHNT and CDR2 YENEEA. Trimming removed 5 bases from V and 4 bases from J, with 14 bases in between. The CDR3 reads CASSDRPGAYGYTF. CDR3 nucleotides: TGTGCCAGCAGCGACCGGCCGGGTGCCTATGGCTACACCTTC.

The chain couples TRBV28 to TRBJ1-4; 7 bases line up with TRBD1. Germline CDR1 and CDR2: MDHEN and SYDVKM. The J segment lost 1 base and the V segment lost 5 bases, leaving 10 bases of the junction unmatched. CDR3 size: 17 residues. CDR3 in amino acids: CASSDDRAGVTNEKLFF. The CDR3 DNA sequence: TGTGCCAGCAGTGATGACAGGGCGGGAGTAACTAATGAAAAACTGTTTTTT.

This clone is judged medium-sized. The CDR3 sequence: CASSRIQGRKTQYF. The CDR3, as DNA: TGTGCCAGCAGCCGGATACAGGGACGAAAGACCCAGTACTTC. V and J are TRBV11-3 and TRBJ2-5, with D perhaps matching TRBD1 (6 bases). CDR1 SGHNT and CDR2 YENEEA come from the germline V gene. The CDR3 extends over 14 amino acids. Trimming removed 5 bases at V and 6 bases at J, with 16 bases between. Supplemented by reference TRBV11-3 and TRBJ2-5, the full variable domain reads EAGVVQSPRYKIIEKKQPVAFWCNPISGHNTLYWYLQNLGQGPELLIRYENEEAVDDSQLPKDRFSAERLKGVDSTLKIQPAELGDSAVYLCASSRIQGRKTQYFGPGTRLLVL.